The sequence of this TCR beta chain was determined in a study of blood T cell repertoires in COVID-19. V gave up 10 bases and J gave up 0 bases; unmatched junction bases: 2. The length of the CDR3 is 12 residues. Germline CDR1 is ENHRY and CDR2 is SYGVKD. Assay used: immunoSEQ multiplex PCR; TCRdb lists only in-frame clones, some missing. Here the sample spans fewer than 80,000 clones, approximately 79% being singletons. The chain combines TRBV10-3 with TRBJ1-1, with 7 bases that match TRBD1. The clonotype comes from a woman of 80 years or more with active or convalescent COVID-19. Material: peripheral blood. The chain's CDR3 is CATGQLNTEAFF. The CDR3, as DNA: TGTGCCACGGGACAGTTGAACACTGAAGCTTTCTTT.